This T cell receptor beta chain is from a study of human T cells and chemical hapten exposure. The wider study: Weekly scalp doses of diphenylcyclopropenone were given to patients during the approximately 26-week study.

How the authors handled the data: Sequenced samples showed a median of roughly 99,000 TCRs each, with counts running from around 24,000 to 710,000. TCRdb fed the RACE reads into MiXCR, producing one record per CDR3 protein. TCRdb's processing, not the authors' own work, is the source of the V and J calls. The data contain around 71,000 distinct CDR3 sequences, more than 8% of them seen just once; the ten biggest clones take up 3.3%. The CDR3 covers 15 residues. V was clipped by 3 bases and J by 5 bases, with 17 bases between them. Germline-derived CDR1 and CDR2 are DFQATT and SNEGSKA (reference sequence). Time point given: patch test 1, 2 weeks after DPC sensitization. Noted treatment: therapeutic diphenylcyclopropenone sensitization with weekly scalp DPC. This clonotype was seen a single time.

Material: whole blood, obtained in connection with sensitization to the hapten diphenylcyclopropenone (DPC). The origin of this receptor is a woman aged 40 to 50 with alopecia areata. Some clones in this sample may be carry-over from other donors' samples. The chain is built from TRBV20-1 and TRBJ1-5, with D possibly TRBD1 on 6 matching bases. This CDR3 reads CSASNSGGGHQPQHF. CDR3 coding DNA: TGCAGTGCTAGCAACTCAGGAGGGGGGCATCAGCCCCAGCATTTT.